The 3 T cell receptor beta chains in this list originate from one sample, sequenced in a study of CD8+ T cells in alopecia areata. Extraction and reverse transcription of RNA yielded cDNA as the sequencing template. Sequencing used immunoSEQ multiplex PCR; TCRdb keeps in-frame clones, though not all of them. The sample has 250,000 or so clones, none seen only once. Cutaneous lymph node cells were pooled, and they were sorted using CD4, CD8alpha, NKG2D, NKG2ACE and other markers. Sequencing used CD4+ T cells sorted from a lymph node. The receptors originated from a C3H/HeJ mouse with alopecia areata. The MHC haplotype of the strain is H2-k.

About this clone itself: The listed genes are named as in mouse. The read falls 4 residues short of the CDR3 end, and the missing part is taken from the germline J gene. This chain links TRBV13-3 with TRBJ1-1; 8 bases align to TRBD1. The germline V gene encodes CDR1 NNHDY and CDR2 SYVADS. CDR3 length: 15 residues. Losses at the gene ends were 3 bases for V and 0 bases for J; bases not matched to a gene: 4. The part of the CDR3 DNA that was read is TGTGCCAGCAGTGGGACAGGGATGGCAAACACA. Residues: CASSGTGMANT. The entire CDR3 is CASSGTGMANTEVFF.

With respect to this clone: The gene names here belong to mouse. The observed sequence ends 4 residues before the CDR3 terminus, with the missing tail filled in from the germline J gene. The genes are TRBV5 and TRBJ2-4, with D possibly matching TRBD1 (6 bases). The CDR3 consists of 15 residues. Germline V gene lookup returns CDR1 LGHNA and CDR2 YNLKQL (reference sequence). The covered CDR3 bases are TGTGCCAGCAGCCAAGAAGCCGGGACAAAAAAC. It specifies CASSQEAGTKN. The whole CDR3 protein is CASSQEAGTKNTLYF.

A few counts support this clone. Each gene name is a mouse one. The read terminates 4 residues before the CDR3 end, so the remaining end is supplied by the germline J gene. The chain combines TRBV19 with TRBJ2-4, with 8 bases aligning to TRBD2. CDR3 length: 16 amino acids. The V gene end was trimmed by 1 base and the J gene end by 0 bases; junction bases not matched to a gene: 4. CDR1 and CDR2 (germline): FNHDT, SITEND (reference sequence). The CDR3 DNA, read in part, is TGTGCCAGCAGTATAAGGGACTGGACTAGTCAAAAC. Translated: CASSIRDWTSQN. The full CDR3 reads CASSIRDWTSQNTLYF. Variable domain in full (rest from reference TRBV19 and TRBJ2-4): GGIITQTPKFLIGQEGQKLTLKCQQNFNHDTMYWYRQDSGKGLRLIYYSITENDLQKGDLSEGYDASREKKSSFSLTVTSAQKNEMAVFLCASSIRDWTSQNTLYFGAGTRLSVL.